Given below is one TCR beta chain in context. The antigen is not known. The table came from immunoSEQ multiplex PCR; TCRdb's copy has only in-frame clones and leaves some out. The sample yields approximately 80,000 clones, around 89% seen once. The data are from a study of T cell responses to AZD1222 COVID-19 vaccine. Study-level background: Pooled samples include second doses given at about 4 or 12 weeks. Study conclusions and caveats: Donors were largely white British and mainly female; clonal diversity was possibly underestimated.

The TCR originated in an adult in good health. The sequenced sample was peripheral blood, obtained on day 0 of AZD1222 vaccination.

The CDR3 loop reads CASSGGLLGAYEQYF. As DNA, the CDR3 is TGTGCCAGCAGCGGGGGACTCCTAGGGGCCTACGAGCAGTACTTC. The chain combines TRBV5-6 with TRBJ2-7; TRBD2 might be the D (6 bases). V lost 4 bases to trimming and J lost 2 bases, with 16 bases between them. The CDR3 extends over 15 amino acids. CDR1 and CDR2 (germline): SGHDT, YYEEEE.